Included here is one T cell receptor (beta chain) sequence, with context. The antigen remains unidentified. The sample originates from a study of CD8 T cells in ankylosing spondylitis. Findings of the study overall: Those disease-linked clones were CD8+; they were also relatively rare in peripheral blood. The authors reported significant enrichment of disease-linked clones in matched ankylosing spondylitis synovial fluid. It appeared that ankylosing spondylitis blood was characterized by a TCR beta motif of seven or eight highly homologous variants.

Using quantitative 5'-RACE with molecular barcodes, the authors made TCR beta libraries. TCRdb passed the 5' RACE reads through MiXCR, listing each CDR3 protein once. The sample carries fewer than 200,000 distinct CDR3 sequences, roughly 10% recorded once. CDR3 length: 13 residues. The junction had 6 bases not matched to a gene; V was cut back by 4 bases and J by 6 bases. Germline V gives CDR1 LNHNV, CDR2 YYDKDF (reference sequence). The TCR was taken from a female donor with ankylosing spondylitis or in good health (not recorded which). The sequenced sample consisted of blood, either unsorted or a sorted T cell fraction (not recorded which). V and J are TRBV15 and TRBJ2-7; 7 nucleotides match TRBD1. The CDR3 coding sequence is TGTGCCACCAGCACCCCACAGGGGCGCGAGCAGTACTTC. This codes for CATSTPQGREQYF.